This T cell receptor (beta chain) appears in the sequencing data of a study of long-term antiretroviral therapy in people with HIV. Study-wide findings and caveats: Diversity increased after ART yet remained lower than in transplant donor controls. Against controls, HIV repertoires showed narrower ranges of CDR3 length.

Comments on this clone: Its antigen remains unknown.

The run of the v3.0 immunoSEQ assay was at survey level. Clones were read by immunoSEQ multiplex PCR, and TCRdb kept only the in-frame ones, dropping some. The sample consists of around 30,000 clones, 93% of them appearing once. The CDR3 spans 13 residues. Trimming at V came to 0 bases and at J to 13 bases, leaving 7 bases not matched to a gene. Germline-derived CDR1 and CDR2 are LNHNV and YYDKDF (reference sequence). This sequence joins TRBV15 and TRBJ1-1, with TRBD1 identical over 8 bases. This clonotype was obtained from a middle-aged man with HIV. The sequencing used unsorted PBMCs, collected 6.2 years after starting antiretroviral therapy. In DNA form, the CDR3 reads TGTGCCACCAGCAGAGATCGGACAGGGTCGGATTTCTTT. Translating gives CATSRDRTGSDFF.